The rows below give T cell receptor beta chains drawn from one sample of a study of regulatory T cells in long-lasting Graves disease. TCRdb called the multiplex PCR reads again in MiXCR, with one record for every CDR3 protein. The sample yields fewer than 550,000 distinct CDR3 sequences, about 16% seen once. These data were also filed under a second study, of T cells in Graves' hyperthyroidism and ophthalmopathy.

The starting material was peripheral blood mononuclear cells (PBMCs), obtained at new diagnosis, from a patient treated with antithyroid drugs. These receptor sequences come from a woman aged 40 to 65 with Graves disease. CDR3s include the opening cysteine and the closing phenylalanine or tryptophan. The order of the fields is clone size, J gene, V gene, D gene, CDR3 DNA, CDR3 protein. A D gene is named only where the DNA matches it firmly. Rows may omit the clone size; those that give it use once, few, many or a size class.

size: many; J: TRBJ1-2; V: TRBV5-1; D: NA; DNA: TGCGCCAGCAGCTTGGATGGGGTCGGCTACACCTTC; CDR3: CASSLDGVGYTF
size: many; J: TRBJ2-3; V: TRBV2; D: NA; DNA: TGTGCCAGCAGTCTGCGAAGCACAGATACGCAGTATTTT; CDR3: CASSLRSTDTQYF
size: NA; J: TRBJ2-2; V: TRBV7-9; D: TRBD1; DNA: TGTGCCAGCAGCTTAGGACAGGGACAAGTCGGGGAGCTGTTTTTT; CDR3: CASSLGQGQVGELFF
size: many; J: TRBJ2-5; V: TRBV10-3; D: TRBD2; DNA: TGTGCCATCAGTGACGCTAGCGGGAATCAAGAGACCCAGTACTTC; CDR3: CAISDASGNQETQYF
size: many; J: TRBJ1-1; V: TRBV3-1; D: TRBD1; DNA: TGTGCCAGCAGCCCGTTGACAGGGTGGAACACTGAAGCTTTCTTT; CDR3: CASSPLTGWNTEAFF
size: NA; J: TRBJ2-7; V: TRBV6-1; D: TRBD1; DNA: TGTGCCAGCAGGCCGACCGGACAGGGACTTACCTACGAGCAGTACTTC; CDR3: CASRPTGQGLTYEQYF
size: few; J: TRBJ2-1; V: TRBV27; D: TRBD2; DNA: TGTGCCAGCAGTCCGGAGCGGGGGCATCACAATGAGCAGTTCTTC; CDR3: CASSPERGHHNEQFF
size: many; J: TRBJ1-2; V: TRBV29-1; D: NA; DNA: TGCAGCGTTGGCTCCCCACCTGTCCTCTTCTTC; CDR3: CSVGSPPVLFF
size: many; J: TRBJ1-2; V: TRBV3-1; D: NA; DNA: TGTGCCAGCAGCCAACAGGGGACCTATGGCTACACCTTC; CDR3: CASSQQGTYGYTF
size: many; J: TRBJ2-7; V: TRBV5-1; D: NA; DNA: TGCGCCAGCAGCCCGGAGACCATTCCGGACGAGCAGTACTTC; CDR3: CASSPETIPDEQYF
size: few; J: TRBJ1-1; V: TRBV19; D: NA; DNA: TGTGCCGACCCGACAGCAGACGCTGAAGCTTTCTTT; CDR3: CADPTADAEAFF
size: NA; J: TRBJ1-5; V: TRBV6-2/TRBV6-3; D: TRBD1; DNA: TGTGCCAGCTGCGACAGGGGGGGAGTGGGAAGCAATCAGCCCCAGCATTTT; CDR3: CASCDRGGVGSNQPQHF
size: many; J: TRBJ2-7; V: TRBV5-1; D: NA; DNA: TGCGCCAGCAGCTTGGGCCACCCGACGGACGAGCAGTACTTC; CDR3: CASSLGHPTDEQYF
size: few; J: TRBJ1-1; V: TRBV12-3/TRBV12-4; D: NA; DNA: TGTGCCAGCAGTTTAACAGCCGGGACGGGTGAAGCTTTCTTT; CDR3: CASSLTAGTGEAFF
size: NA; J: TRBJ1-5; V: TRBV4-1; D: NA; DNA: TGCGCCAGCAGCCAAACCCGGGCCGCGAATCAGCCCCAGCATTTT; CDR3: CASSQTRAANQPQHF
size: NA; J: TRBJ2-7; V: TRBV12-3/TRBV12-4; D: NA; DNA: TGTGCCAGCAGTTTGCCCTCGGACGAGCAGTACTTC; CDR3: CASSLPSDEQYF
size: many; J: TRBJ1-2; V: TRBV6-1; D: TRBD1; DNA: TGTGCCAGCAGTGAAGTCGGGACAGGGGCTCGAGGCTACACCTTC; CDR3: CASSEVGTGARGYTF
size: NA; J: TRBJ2-1; V: TRBV20-1; D: NA; DNA: TGCAGTGCTAAAGTGAATGAGCAGTTCTTC; CDR3: CSAKVNEQFF
size: few; J: TRBJ2-6; V: TRBV5-1; D: NA; DNA: TGCGCCAGCAGCTTGTTTGAGTTCTCGACCTCTGGGGCCAACGTCCTGACTTTC; CDR3: CASSLFEFSTSGANVLTF
size: many; J: TRBJ1-1; V: TRBV11-2; D: NA; DNA: TGTGCCAGCAGCATAAGACAGAACACTGAAGCTTTCTTT; CDR3: CASSIRQNTEAFF
size: few; J: TRBJ1-4; V: TRBV2; D: NA; DNA: TGTGCCAGCAGTGAATGGCGGCAGGGAAATGAAAAACTGTTTTTT; CDR3: CASSEWRQGNEKLFF
size: NA; J: TRBJ1-1; V: TRBV10-2; D: TRBD1; DNA: TGCGCCAGCACCCACCCCGGACAGGGGGCAATGGCTTTCTTT; CDR3: CASTHPGQGAMAFF
size: many; J: TRBJ2-3; V: TRBV20-1; D: NA; DNA: TGCAGTGCTAGCTCCCTGGGGAGGCGAGAAGATACGCAGTATTTT; CDR3: CSASSLGRREDTQYF
size: few; J: TRBJ1-1; V: TRBV6-2/TRBV6-3; D: NA; DNA: TGTGCCAGCAGCCGCCTGTGGGGGGGGAACACTGAAGCTTTCTTT; CDR3: CASSRLWGGNTEAFF
size: many; J: TRBJ2-1; V: TRBV11-2; D: NA; DNA: TGTGCCAGCAGTCAAACCCAGGGGGGCCCTTACAATGAGCAGTTCTTC; CDR3: CASSQTQGGPYNEQFF
size: NA; J: TRBJ2-3; V: TRBV15; D: NA; DNA: TGTGCCACCAGCCCCGTGGGGGCAAGCACAGATACGCAGTATTTT; CDR3: CATSPVGASTDTQYF
size: many; J: TRBJ2-3; V: TRBV10-3; D: NA; DNA: TGTGCCATCAGTGCTGCCACGGTCAATACGCAGTATTTT; CDR3: CAISAATVNTQYF
size: few; J: TRBJ1-2; V: TRBV12-3/TRBV12-4; D: NA; DNA: TGTGCCAGCAGTTTATCGGAGGGTTATGGCTACACCTTC; CDR3: CASSLSEGYGYTF
size: many; J: TRBJ1-1; V: TRBV30; D: NA; DNA: TGTGCCTGGAGTCGTGTGAACACTGAAGCTTTCTTT; CDR3: CAWSRVNTEAFF
size: NA; J: TRBJ2-1; V: TRBV11-2; D: TRBD2; DNA: TGTGCCAGCAGCTTAGACCGCTGGGAGGGGAGATACAATGAGCAGTTCTTC; CDR3: CASSLDRWEGRYNEQFF
size: NA; J: TRBJ2-7; V: TRBV4-2; D: NA; DNA: TGTGCCAGCAGCCAAGTTGGAGGGGAGTACGAGCAGTACTTC; CDR3: CASSQVGGEYEQYF
size: many; J: TRBJ1-1; V: TRBV6-4; D: NA; DNA: TGTGCCATACCTTTGTTCATGAACACTGAAGCTTTCTTT; CDR3: CAIPLFMNTEAFF
size: NA; J: TRBJ1-2; V: TRBV4-1; D: TRBD1; DNA: TGCGCCAGCAGCCAAGATGAGACAGGGGTCCCCTATGGCTACACCTTC; CDR3: CASSQDETGVPYGYTF
size: many; J: TRBJ2-1; V: TRBV3-1; D: TRBD2; DNA: TGTGCCAGCAGCCACCCATCTAGCGGGGGATACAATGAGCAGTTCTTC; CDR3: CASSHPSSGGYNEQFF
size: many; J: TRBJ1-6; V: TRBV5-4; D: NA; DNA: TGTGCCAGCAGCTTGGGGGGGGGTGATACAATATCACCCCTCCACTTT; CDR3: CASSLGGGDTISPLHF
size: many; J: TRBJ2-1; V: TRBV11-1; D: NA; DNA: TGTGCCAGCAGCTTAGTTCTCGATAGGGCGTACAATGAGCAGTTCTTC; CDR3: CASSLVLDRAYNEQFF
size: NA; J: TRBJ2-3; V: TRBV5-1; D: NA; DNA: TGCGCCAGCAGCAACAGAAACACAGATACGCAGTATTTT; CDR3: CASSNRNTDTQYF
size: many; J: TRBJ2-7; V: TRBV6-1; D: TRBD2; DNA: TGTGCCAGCAGTGAGGGACTAGCGAACGAGCAGTACTTC; CDR3: CASSEGLANEQYF
size: NA; J: TRBJ1-3; V: TRBV18; D: NA; DNA: TGTGCCAGCTCACCATCTCCCTTGGACCCACGAAACACCATATATTTT; CDR3: CASSPSPLDPRNTIYF
size: many; J: TRBJ2-7; V: TRBV28; D: TRBD1; DNA: TGTGCCAGCAGTGCCCCCGGGACAGGGTCCTACGAGCAGTACTTC; CDR3: CASSAPGTGSYEQYF
size: many; J: TRBJ1-2; V: TRBV5-1; D: TRBD1; DNA: TGCGCCAGCAGCTCGACAGGGGATAATGGCTACACCTTC; CDR3: CASSSTGDNGYTF
size: NA; J: TRBJ2-3; V: TRBV9; D: TRBD1; DNA: TGTGCCAGCAGCGTAGAAGGCAGGGGGCTTGGAGATACGCAGTATTTT; CDR3: CASSVEGRGLGDTQYF
size: many; J: TRBJ1-4; V: TRBV7-2; D: NA; DNA: TGTGCCAGCAGACCAGGATCGGGCACTAATGAAAAACTGTTTTTT; CDR3: CASRPGSGTNEKLFF
size: many; J: TRBJ2-1; V: TRBV30; D: TRBD1; DNA: TGTGCCTGGGAAGAGACCGGGACAGCCAAGTTCTTC; CDR3: CAWEETGTAKFF
size: NA; J: TRBJ2-7; V: TRBV19; D: TRBD2; DNA: TGTGCCAGTAGTATTAGCGGGGGGTTGTCCTACGAGCAGTACTTC; CDR3: CASSISGGLSYEQYF
size: NA; J: TRBJ1-2; V: TRBV5-1; D: NA; DNA: TGCGCCAGCAGCTTGTGGGACCCGGGGAACTATGGCTACACCTTC; CDR3: CASSLWDPGNYGYTF
size: few; J: TRBJ1-2; V: TRBV7-2; D: TRBD1; DNA: TGTGCCAGCAGCCCTGGGGACAGGGGAGGTGGCTACACCTTC; CDR3: CASSPGDRGGGYTF
size: few; J: TRBJ1-3; V: TRBV9; D: NA; DNA: TGTGCCAGCAGCGTAAGCCCGACTACTGGAAACACCATATATTTT; CDR3: CASSVSPTTGNTIYF
size: many; J: TRBJ1-2; V: TRBV6-2/TRBV6-3; D: NA; DNA: TGTGCCAGCAGTTTGTCCAGTTCCTATGGCTACACCTTC; CDR3: CASSLSSSYGYTF
size: many; J: TRBJ1-1; V: TRBV27; D: NA; DNA: TGTGCCAGCAGTTTTGGGCTGCACACTGAAGCTTTCTTT; CDR3: CASSFGLHTEAFF
size: NA; J: TRBJ2-4; V: TRBV6-2/TRBV6-3; D: TRBD1; DNA: TGTGCCAGCAGTTACGGTTGGGACAGGCACTTACTAGCCGAAAACATTCAGTACTTC; CDR3: CASSYGWDRHLLAENIQYF
size: NA; J: TRBJ2-6; V: TRBV7-8; D: NA; DNA: TGTGCCAGCAGCCACAATACTCTAAGCTCTGGGGCCAACGTCCTGACTTTC; CDR3: CASSHNTLSSGANVLTF
size: few; J: TRBJ2-5; V: TRBV6-2/TRBV6-3; D: NA; DNA: TGTGCCAGCAGTTACACAGTCGGGGAGACCCAGTACTTC; CDR3: CASSYTVGETQYF
size: many; J: TRBJ2-7; V: TRBV5-1; D: NA; DNA: TGCGCCAGCAGTTCGAAGCCCTTGGACTTCTACGAGCAGTACTTC; CDR3: CASSSKPLDFYEQYF
size: few; J: TRBJ2-2; V: TRBV3-1; D: NA; DNA: TGTGCCAGCAGCCAAGTAACCCACACCGGGGAGCTGTTTTTT; CDR3: CASSQVTHTGELFF
size: NA; J: TRBJ2-3; V: TRBV20-1; D: TRBD2; DNA: TGCAGTGCCAGATCGGGGGGGGCTGGAGATACGCAGTATTTT; CDR3: CSARSGGAGDTQYF
size: few; J: TRBJ2-1; V: TRBV7-9; D: NA; DNA: TGTGCCAGCAGCCAACTGTCAAATGAGCAGTTCTTC; CDR3: CASSQLSNEQFF
size: NA; J: TRBJ2-1; V: TRBV6-1; D: NA; DNA: TGTGCCAGCAGATTCAGGGAAAGCTCCTACAATGAGCAGTTCTTC; CDR3: CASRFRESSYNEQFF
size: many; J: TRBJ2-7; V: TRBV12-3/TRBV12-4; D: NA; DNA: TGTGCCAGCCAGTCCCCGACCTACGAGCAGTACTTC; CDR3: CASQSPTYEQYF
size: few; J: TRBJ2-2; V: TRBV7-7; D: NA; DNA: TGTGCTAGCAGCTTTGCAGTTCTCGGGGAGCTGTTTTTT; CDR3: CASSFAVLGELFF